The rows below give T cell receptor beta chains drawn from one sample of a study of circulating CD8 cells and anti-PD-1 response in melanoma. TCRdb analysed the reads with MiXCR anew, one entry per CDR3 protein. The data show 250 or so distinct CDR3 sequences, roughly 8.5% seen once. The sample was CD8+ T cells from PBMCs, taken at baseline or after one month of anti-PD-1 therapy (not recorded which). The receptors shown here come from a human donor with melanoma. Each CDR3 is given with its conserved first and last residue. D genes are given only for firm matches. Rows may omit the clone size; those that give it use once, few, many or a size class.

V gene: TRBV19
D gene: TRBD1
clone size: hyperexpanded
J gene: TRBJ2-4
CDR3 protein: CASSIQGQGYNIQYF
CDR3 DNA: TGTGCCAGTAGTATTCAAGGACAGGGATATAACATTCAGTACTTC

V gene: TRBV19
D gene: -
clone size: -
J gene: TRBJ1-4
CDR3 protein: CASSNVVDPFNEKLFF
CDR3 DNA: TGTGCCAGTAGTAATGTAGTGGACCCGTTTAATGAAAAACTGTTTTTT

V gene: TRBV14
D gene: -
clone size: -
J gene: TRBJ2-7
CDR3 protein: CASSQDEALPYEQYF
CDR3 DNA: TGTGCCAGCAGCCAAGATGAGGCTCTCCCCTACGAGCAGTACTTC

V gene: TRBV7-2
D gene: TRBD2
clone size: few
J gene: TRBJ2-3
CDR3 protein: CASSLVSGLTDSQYF
CDR3 DNA: TGTGCCAGCAGCTTAGTTAGCGGGCTCACAGATTCGCAGTATTTT

V gene: TRBV19
D gene: -
clone size: medium-sized
J gene: TRBJ2-5
CDR3 protein: CASSAQETQYF
CDR3 DNA: TGTGCCAGTAGTGCGCAAGAGACCCAGTACTTC

V gene: TRBV5-4
D gene: -
clone size: large
J gene: TRBJ2-2
CDR3 protein: CASSLGPGNTGELFF
CDR3 DNA: TGTGCCAGCAGCTTGGGACCGGGGAACACCGGGGAGCTGTTTTTT

V gene: TRBV27
D gene: TRBD2
clone size: large
J gene: TRBJ2-5
CDR3 protein: CASGGVFTEETQYF
CDR3 DNA: TGTGCCAGCGGGGGGGTTTTCACGGAAGAGACCCAGTACTTC

V gene: TRBV28
D gene: -
clone size: few
J gene: TRBJ2-1
CDR3 protein: CASTSLNYYNEQFF
CDR3 DNA: TGTGCCAGCACCAGCCTTAATTACTACAATGAGCAGTTCTTC

V gene: TRBV4-2
D gene: -
clone size: large
J gene: TRBJ1-5
CDR3 protein: CASSPSGGGNQPQHF
CDR3 DNA: TGTGCCAGCAGCCCCTCGGGCGGGGGGAATCAGCCCCAGCATTTT

V gene: TRBV7-3
D gene: TRBD2
clone size: large
J gene: TRBJ2-3
CDR3 protein: CASSSRGGPRLDTQYF
CDR3 DNA: TGTGCCAGCAGCTCCCGGGGGGGCCCTCGATTAGATACGCAGTATTTT

V gene: TRBV19
D gene: TRBD1
clone size: large
J gene: TRBJ2-7
CDR3 protein: CASSPGQGTYEQYF
CDR3 DNA: TGTGCCAGTAGTCCCGGACAGGGGACCTACGAGCAGTACTTC

V gene: TRBV24-1
D gene: TRBD1
clone size: -
J gene: TRBJ2-2
CDR3 protein: CATSGQRRQGDTGELFF
CDR3 DNA: TGTGCCACCAGTGGCCAACGGAGACAGGGGGACACCGGGGAGCTGTTTTTT

V gene: TRBV19
D gene: -
clone size: medium-sized
J gene: TRBJ2-7
CDR3 protein: CASSIAGGGVYEQYF
CDR3 DNA: TGTGCCAGTAGTATAGCGGGAGGGGGCGTCTACGAGCAGTACTTC

V gene: TRBV19
D gene: TRBD1
clone size: large
J gene: TRBJ2-3
CDR3 protein: CASSTRGPGTDTQYF
CDR3 DNA: TGTGCCAGTAGTACCAGGGGGCCTGGCACAGATACGCAGTATTTT

V gene: TRBV29-1
D gene: TRBD1
clone size: large
J gene: TRBJ2-5
CDR3 protein: CSVEDSDRGGQETQYF
CDR3 DNA: TGCAGCGTTGAAGATTCGGACAGGGGTGGACAAGAGACCCAGTACTTC

V gene: TRBV4-3
D gene: -
clone size: hyperexpanded
J gene: TRBJ2-7
CDR3 protein: CASSPFGGPYEQYF
CDR3 DNA: TGCGCCAGCAGCCCGTTCGGGGGTCCCTACGAGCAGTACTTC

V gene: TRBV27
D gene: -
clone size: few
J gene: TRBJ2-6
CDR3 protein: CASSLSRVGTGANVLTF
CDR3 DNA: TGTGCCAGCAGTTTATCGCGTGTGGGAACCGGGGCTAACGTCCTGACTTTC

V gene: TRBV5-5
D gene: -
clone size: large
J gene: TRBJ2-7
CDR3 protein: CASSLEVSGTHEQYF
CDR3 DNA: TGTGCCAGCAGCTTGGAAGTGTCAGGGACCCACGAGCAGTACTTC

V gene: TRBV29-1
D gene: -
clone size: large
J gene: TRBJ1-2
CDR3 protein: CSVENLVDSQFPNYGYTF
CDR3 DNA: TGCAGCGTTGAAAACCTGGTGGACAGCCAATTCCCTAACTATGGCTACACCTTC